What follows are 26 T cell receptor beta chains derived from one specimen sequenced in a study of tumor-infiltrating lymphocytes in primary liver carcinoma (dated 2017 in TCRdb). The sequencing machine was an Illumina HiSeq 2500. Starting from about 550 ng total RNA, TCRbeta-specific cDNA was produced by reverse transcription with a constant-region primer and ProtoScript II reverse transcriptase. Construction of the TCRbeta libraries relied on three nested rounds of multiplex PCR, following a slightly modified ARM-PCR procedure. The first two PCR rounds used multiplex TRBV1-TRBV30 forward primers with a Cbeta reverse primer, each for approximately 11 cycles. TCRdb took the public reads, trimmed them with fastp at Q25, ran MiXCR for clone calling and kept in-frame beta chains. Entries that share a CDR3 protein sequence are merged under the most common genes and DNA. Here the sample has some 40,000 distinct CDR3 sequences; roughly 74% occur a single time. 35% to 40% of the sample is taken by the ten largest.

Total RNA and DNA were co-extracted without cell sorting from 20-30 mg of bulk tissue using the AllPrep DNA/RNA mini kit. Material: tumor-adjacent normal liver tissue. The receptor source for this set is a man aged 35 to 55 with primary liver carcinoma and hepatitis B virus infection.

With respect to this clonotype: One end of the junction does not line up with germline, which may come from a read error. This chain connects TRBV11-3 to TRBJ1-5; D remains unclear. This CDR3 contains 15 residues. The germline CDR1 and CDR2 sequences are SGHNT and YENEEA. The CDR3 is CASSSDLRVAQSQHF. The CDR3, as DNA: TGTGCCAGCAGCTCAGATCTGAGGGTGGCTCAGTCCCAGCATTTT.

This clonotype was seen a few times. A much bigger clone sits one base away, suggesting this may be a read error. V is TRBV2 and J is TRBJ2-4; D might be TRBD1 (5 bases). Trimming cost V 6 bases and J 0 bases, with 9 bases left between them. Germline V lookup: CDR1 SNHLY, CDR2 FYNNEI. CDR3 size: 14 residues. In DNA form, the CDR3 reads TGTGCCAGCAGGACAGCACAAGCCAAAAACATTCAGTACTTC. This translates into CASRTAQAKNIQYF. The full variable domain, in which reference TRBV2 and TRBJ2-4 provide the parts outside the CDR3, is EPEVTQTPSHQVTQMGQEVILRCVPISNHLYFYWYRQILGQKVEFLVSFYNNEISEKSEIFDDQFSVERPDGSNFTLKIRSTKLEDSAMYFCASRTAQAKNIQYFGAGTRLSVL.

The V call is TRBV9, the J call TRBJ2-5, with D tentatively TRBD1 (6 bases). The CDR3 is 16 residues long. Trimming shortened V by 3 bases and J by 1 base, and 16 bases separated the two germline ends. CDR1 and CDR2 (germline): SGDLS, YYNGEE. Here the CDR3 reads CASSAGAYTIQETQYF. The DNA for the CDR3 is TGTGCCAGCAGCGCAGGGGCGTACACCATCCAAGAGACCCAGTACTTC.

Regarding this clonotype: Relative to the germline gene, one junction end is altered; a read error may explain this. J is TRBJ1-2 and V is TRBV24-1; possibly TRBD1 for D (5 bases). The CDR3 totals 14 residues. Germline V lookup: CDR1 KGHDR, CDR2 SFDVKD. CDR3 in DNA: TGTGCCACCAGTGATTGGACAACTAACTATGGCCACGCCTTC. It translates to CATSDWTTNYGHAF.

This clonotype has only a few counts. Without the conserved terminal phenylalanine or tryptophan, this CDR3 likely stems from a read error. The chain links TRBV14 to TRBJ2-1, with unresolved D. This CDR3 is built from 12 residues. CDR1 and CDR2 from the germline V gene are SGHDN and FVKESK. V dropped 4 bases and J dropped 7 bases, with 8 bases sitting between them. CDR3 sequence: CASSPRANEQFL. The CDR3, as DNA: TGTGCCAGCAGCCCAAGGGCTAATGAGCAGTTCCTC.

In DNA, the CDR3 is TGTGCCAGCAGCCAAGGTCTGAAATTCACCGGGGAGCTGTTTTTT. This gives the protein CASSQGLKFTGELFF. The chain combines TRBV4-2 with TRBJ2-2, with D hard to call. With 1 base removed from V and 4 bases from J, the gap between germline ends came to 10 bases. The CDR3 is 15 residues long. From germline, CDR1 is LGHNA and CDR2 YNFKEQ.

The gene calls are TRBV6-1 and TRBJ1-5, with TRBD1 as a possible D gene (5 bases). Trimming pared 4 bases from V and 5 bases from J, leaving 9 bases between. Germline CDR1 reads MNHNS; CDR2 reads SASEGT. There are 13 residues in the CDR3. CDR3: CASSAREDQPQHF. CDR3 DNA sequence: TGTGCCAGCAGTGCCAGGGAGGATCAGCCCCAGCATTTT.

This clonotype turned up a few times. One base away lies a much larger clone, so this may be a sequencing read error. The J gene is TRBJ2-7, the V gene TRBV10-3, with a weak D call TRBD1 (6 bases). This CDR3 contains 14 residues. V was trimmed by 7 bases and J by 6 bases, leaving 19 bases between them. Germline CDR1 reads ENHRY; CDR2 reads SYGVKD. The CDR3 protein is CAITPTGLVGEQYF. DNA of the CDR3: TGTGCCATCACCCCGACAGGCCTAGTAGGCGAGCAGTACTTC.

This rearrangement joins TRBV12-3 or TRBV12-4 to TRBJ1-4; D ambiguous. The CDR3 spans 15 residues. Deletions cut 4 bases from V and 3 bases from J, with 12 bases between. CDR3 sequence reads: CASSSFGVANEKLFF. CDR3 bases: TGTGCCAGCAGTTCTTTTGGAGTAGCTAATGAAAAACTGTTTTTT.

This chain uses TRBV14 with TRBJ2-1; D not certain. V lost 9 bases to trimming and J lost 5 bases, with 23 bases between them. Germline values: CDR1 SGHDN, CDR2 FVKESK. The CDR3 has 16 amino acids. This CDR3 reads CASSAIAGWVNNEQFF. DNA for the CDR3: TGTGCCAGTAGTGCCATAGCAGGATGGGTAAACAATGAGCAGTTCTTC.

As concerns this clonotype: No conserved phenylalanine or tryptophan ends this CDR3, so it is likely a read error. This chain uses TRBV30 with TRBJ2-7; D may be TRBD2 (5 bases). The germline CDR1 and CDR2 sequences are GTSNPN and SVGIG (reference sequence). The CDR3 has 14 residues. Between the trimmed V and J ends, which lost 6 bases and 3 bases, there was a span of 18 bases. The chain's CDR3 is CACTSVGSFYEQYL. CDR3 in DNA: TGTGCCTGCACTTCCGTGGGGAGCTTCTACGAGCAGTACCTC.

Details on this clonotype: The junction shows a germline mismatch at one end, possibly a read error. This chain links TRBV6-5 with TRBJ1-1; D not certain. The CDR3 is 15 residues long. Germline-derived CDR1 and CDR2 are MNHEY and SVGAGI. This CDR3 reads CASSWIGCGNTEAFF. The CDR3 DNA reads TGTGCCAGCAGTTGGATCGGGTGCGGGAACACTGAAGCTTTCTTC.

With regard to this clonotype: At one end, the junction sequence differs from germline, possibly due to a read error. V is TRBV6-2 or TRBV6-3 and J is TRBJ2-2; 7 nucleotides align to TRBD1. Germline loops: CDR1 MNHEY, CDR2 SVGEGT. The CDR3 extends over 16 amino acids. The CDR3 loop is CTSSYEQGVHTGELFF. The DNA of the CDR3 is TGTACCAGCAGTTATGAGCAGGGGGTACACACCGGGGAGCTGTTCTTT.

In its sample, this clonotype was seen once. The conserved final phenylalanine or tryptophan is absent from the CDR3, which likely points to a read error. The chain has TRBV5-6 and TRBJ2-7; 11 bases map to TRBD2. Germline V gene sequence: CDR1 SGHDT, CDR2 YYEEEE. The CDR3 length is 15 residues. Unmatched junction bases numbered 6, after V lost 4 bases and J lost 3 bases. Written as DNA, the CDR3 is TGTGCCAGCAGCCTCGAACTAGCGGGAGACTACGAGCAGTACATC. Amino acid sequence: CASSLELAGDYEQYI.

This clonotype was seen at least ten times. V is TRBV24-1 and J is TRBJ2-3, with D unclear. Germline assignment: CDR1 KGHDR and CDR2 SFDVKD. The V end lost 6 bases, the J end lost 4 bases, and 13 bases lay between the germline ends. The CDR3 has 14 amino acids. The CDR3 DNA sequence: TGTGCCACCAGTAGTGTAGGGCGCGCAGATACGCAGTATTTT. Protein: CATSSVGRADTQYF.

Points on this clonotype: Compared with germline, one end of the junction differs, possibly owing to a read error. The chain recombines TRBV11-2 with TRBJ2-3, with D perhaps assigned TRBD1 or TRBD2 (5 bases each). CDR1 is SGHAT, CDR2 FQNNGV, per germline. The CDR3 sequence is 15 residues long. The CDR3 DNA sequence: TGTGTCAGCAGCTTAGTATCACAGAGGGGAGATGCGCAGTATTTT. Residues: CVSSLVSQRGDAQYF.

In its sample, this clonotype was seen once. The missing conserved phenylalanine or tryptophan at the end of this CDR3 makes a read error likely. The rearrangement links TRBV6-1 to TRBJ1-1; D remains unclear. Germline V gene sequence: CDR1 MNHNS, CDR2 SASEGT. The CDR3 extends over 14 amino acids. This CDR3 is CAEVGSYMNTEAFI. CDR3 in DNA: TGTGCTGAGGTTGGCTCCTATATGAACACTGAAGCTTTCATT.

About this clonotype itself: One end of the junction fails to match germline, which may point to a read error. This chain connects TRBV5-1 to TRBJ2-1; TRBD2 is a possible D gene (6 bases). The CDR3 extends over 14 amino acids. Per the germline V gene, CDR1 is SGHRS and CDR2 is YFSETQ. The CDR3 loop is CASSTLAAQNEQFF. CDR3 in DNA: TGCGCCAGCAGCACCTTAGCGGCACAGAATGAACAGTTCTTC.

This clonotype was counted a single time. The chain combines TRBV20-1 with TRBJ2-7, with 7 nucleotides matching TRBD2. Germline V gene lookup returns CDR1 DFQATT and CDR2 SNEGSKA (reference sequence). The junction had 6 bases not matched to a gene; V was cut back by 0 bases and J by 1 base. The length of the CDR3 is 15 residues. The CDR3 sequence: CSARESSGDSYEQYF. CDR3 bases: TGCAGTGCTAGAGAATCTAGCGGAGATTCCTACGAGCAGTACTTC.

This chain connects TRBV29-1 to TRBJ2-5; maybe TRBD2 (6 bases). The CDR3 consists of 14 residues. Germline CDR1 and CDR2: SQVTM and ANQGSEA. The CDR3 loop reads CSVLDGREQETQYF. The CDR3 DNA is TGCAGTGTCTTGGACGGGCGGGAACAAGAGACCCAGTACTTC.

A word on this clonotype: Lacking the conserved final phenylalanine or tryptophan, this CDR3 likely reflects a read error. The chain is built from TRBV5-4 and TRBJ1-1; D possibly corresponds to TRBD1 (6 bases). Germline loops: CDR1 SGHNT, CDR2 YYREEE (reference sequence). This CDR3 is built from 14 residues. Trimming stripped 7 bases from V and 7 bases from J, with 20 bases between. The CDR3 region is CASRSGQGTIEAFY. As DNA, the CDR3 is TGTGCCAGCCGATCCGGGCAGGGGACTATTGAAGCTTTCTAT.

As to this clonotype: An end of the junction does not agree with germline; a read error may underlie this. CDR3 sequence reads: CVSRWYRGFYGYTF. In nucleotides, the CDR3 is TGTGTCAGCCGATGGTACAGGGGGTTTTATGGCTACACCTTC. The chain has TRBV7-9 and TRBJ1-2, with 8 bases identical to TRBD1. The germline gives CDR1 SEHNR, CDR2 FQNEAQ (reference sequence). This CDR3 is 14 amino acids long.

V gene TRBV29-1 combines with J gene TRBJ2-4, with D perhaps TRBD1 or TRBD2 (6 bases each). V was pared by 3 bases and J by 8 bases, with 14 bases between. This CDR3 contains 13 residues. Germline V lookup: CDR1 SQVTM, CDR2 ANQGSEA. CDR3 in DNA: TGCAGCGTTGAGGACGGGGGCGCGGACATTCAGTACTTC. This encodes CSVEDGGADIQYF.

Note on this clonotype: The junction departs from the called germline gene at one end, perhaps through a read error. The V and J genes are TRBV29-1 and TRBJ1-1; the D gene is possibly TRBD1 (6 bases). The CDR3 has 14 amino acids. Germline loops: CDR1 SQVTM, CDR2 ANQGSEA. The CDR3 nucleotides read TGCAGCGTCGTCAAAGGGGGGGTGAACACTGAAGCTCTCTTT. This gives the protein CSVVKGGVNTEALF.

Regarding this clonotype: A junction boundary mismatches the germline segment, possibly from a read error. The rearrangement joins TRBV12-3 or TRBV12-4 to TRBJ2-3, with a possible D match to TRBD2 (5 bases). CDR3 length equals 15 residues. The chain's CDR3 is CTSSSASGRTDTQYF. The CDR3, as DNA: TGTACCAGCAGTTCTGCGAGCGGACGCACAGATACGCAATATTTT.

With regard to this clonotype: As the CDR3 is not closed by the conserved phenylalanine or tryptophan, this likely results from a read error. The rearrangement uses TRBV4-2 and TRBJ1-1; the D is unclear. Germline V gene sequence: CDR1 LGHNA, CDR2 YNFKEQ. The CDR3 is 11 residues long. As DNA, the CDR3 is TGTGCAAGCAGCCCGGGAATTGACGCTTTCCTT. Amino acids: CASSPGIDAFL.